Here is one TCR beta chain with its context. CDR1 is MNHEY, CDR2 SVGAGI, per germline. This CDR3 has 14 residues. Unmatched junction bases numbered 3, after V lost 4 bases and J lost 2 bases. The data stem from a study of blood T cell repertoires in COVID-19. At the level of the study: Both acute and convalescent COVID-19 samples were obtained from the United States, Italy and Spain.

Under the authors' procedure: The assay estimated nucleated cells by amplifying reference gene primers. The repertoire was sequenced with immunoSEQ multiplex PCR; TCRdb's copy has only in-frame clones and lacks some. V and J calls and clone size come straight from that table; D and trimming were deduced from the DNA. Of 470,000 or so clones in the sample, more than 85% were seen once. The sequence derives from a woman aged 25-40 years with acute or convalescent COVID-19. Input material: peripheral blood. V and J are TRBV6-5 and TRBJ2-3; 7 nucleotides line up with TRBD1. In nucleotides, the CDR3 is TGTGCCAGCAGTTCACAGGGGACCACAGATACGCAGTATTTT. It is translated as CASSSQGTTDTQYF.